This T cell receptor (beta chain) is from a study of beta chain features in type 1 diabetes. Points from the study as a whole: PCR might show a preference for shorter templates, equally across patients and controls.

cDNA synthesis used the whole RNA isolate, giving expressed TCRB sequences. Deep immunoSEQ sequencing covered naive, central memory and regulatory T cell samples. Repertoires were generated with immunoSEQ multiplex PCR, while TCRdb's copy carries only in-frame clones and drops some. The table has about 900,000 clones, 15% to 20% seen once. This clone was counted a few times. Its antigen is unidentified. Via CD45RO/CCR7/CD25/CD127/CD95/CD27, cells of the CD4+ naive, central memory, regulatory and stem cell-like memory subsets were sorted. The germline V gene encodes CDR1 SGHVS and CDR2 FQNEAQ. This CDR3 spans 13 amino acids.

Sequencing was performed on naive CD4+ T cells from blood. The receptor was derived from a woman between 18 and 29 years old in good health. The V gene is TRBV7-8, the J gene TRBJ2-5, with D tentatively TRBD2 (5 bases). The J call may be wrong; the DNA end is better matched by TRBJ2-7. The CDR3 here is CASSLIGTYEQYF. CDR3 DNA: TGTGCCAGCAGCTTAATCGGGACCTACGAGCAGTACTTC.